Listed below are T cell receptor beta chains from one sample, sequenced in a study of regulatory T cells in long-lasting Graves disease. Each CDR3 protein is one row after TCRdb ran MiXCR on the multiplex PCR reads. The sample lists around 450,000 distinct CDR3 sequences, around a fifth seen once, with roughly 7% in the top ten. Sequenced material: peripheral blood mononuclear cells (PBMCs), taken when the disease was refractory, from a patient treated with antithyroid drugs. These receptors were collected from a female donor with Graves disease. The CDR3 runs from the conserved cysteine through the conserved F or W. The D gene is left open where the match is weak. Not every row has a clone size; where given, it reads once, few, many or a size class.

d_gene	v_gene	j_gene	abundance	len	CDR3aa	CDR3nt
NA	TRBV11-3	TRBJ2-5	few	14	CASSNRQAQETQYF	TGTGCCAGCAGCAACCGACAGGCTCAAGAGACCCAGTACTTC
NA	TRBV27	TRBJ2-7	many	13	CASTYCSAYEQYF	TGTGCCAGCACTTACTGCTCCGCCTACGAGCAGTACTTC
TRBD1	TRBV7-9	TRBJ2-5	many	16	CASSWVPGQGDETQYF	TGTGCCAGCAGCTGGGTGCCGGGACAGGGAGATGAGACCCAGTACTTC
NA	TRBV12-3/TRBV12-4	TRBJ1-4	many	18	CASTSLPQAHATNEKLFF	TGTGCCAGCACCTCACTACCCCAAGCCCATGCAACTAATGAAAAACTGTTTTTT
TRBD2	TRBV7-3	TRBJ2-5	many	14	CASSLNGGRETQYF	TGTGCCAGCAGCTTAAACGGGGGGAGAGAGACCCAGTACTTC
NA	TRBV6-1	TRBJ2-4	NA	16	CASSKQGRGAKNIQYF	TGTGCCAGCAGTAAACAGGGAAGGGGGGCCAAAAACATTCAGTACTTC
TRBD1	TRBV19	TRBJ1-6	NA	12	CASRSGGSPLHF	TGTGCCAGTCGATCAGGGGGTTCACCCCTCCACTTT
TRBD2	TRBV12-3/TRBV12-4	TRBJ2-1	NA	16	CASRGGWVAGYNEQFF	TGTGCCAGCAGGGGCGGGTGGGTAGCGGGATACAATGAGCAGTTCTTC
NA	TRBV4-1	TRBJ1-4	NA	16	CASSLAWRVNNEKLFF	TGCGCCAGCAGCCTTGCTTGGAGGGTAAATAATGAAAAACTGTTTTTT
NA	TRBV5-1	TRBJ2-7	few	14	CASSLDRATYEQYF	TGCGCCAGCAGCTTGGACAGGGCTACCTACGAGCAGTACTTC
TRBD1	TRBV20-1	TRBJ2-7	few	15	CSARSPGQVAYEQYF	TGCAGTGCTAGATCTCCGGGACAGGTCGCCTACGAGCAGTACTTC
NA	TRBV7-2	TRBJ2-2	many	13	CASIPRNTGELFF	TGTGCCAGCATCCCAAGGAACACCGGGGAGCTGTTTTTT
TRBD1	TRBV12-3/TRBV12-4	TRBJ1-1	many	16	CASSPKSGQGGTEAFF	TGTGCCAGCAGCCCCAAATCGGGACAGGGGGGCACTGAAGCTTTCTTT
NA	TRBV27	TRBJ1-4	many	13	CASSRSFNEKLFF	TGTGCCAGCAGCAGAAGCTTTAATGAAAAACTGTTTTTT
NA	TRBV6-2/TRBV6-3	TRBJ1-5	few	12	CASGEQNQPQHF	TGTGCCAGCGGCGAACAAAATCAGCCCCAGCATTTT
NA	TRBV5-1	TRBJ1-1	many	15	CASSLMGPQNTEAFF	TGCGCCAGCAGCTTGATGGGGCCTCAGAACACTGAAGCTTTCTTT
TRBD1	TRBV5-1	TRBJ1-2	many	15	CASSLGDRGLDGYTF	TGCGCCAGCAGCTTGGGAGACAGGGGGCTCGACGGCTACACCTTC
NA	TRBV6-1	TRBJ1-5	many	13	CASSPFEYQPQHF	TGTGCCAGCAGTCCCTTTGAGTATCAGCCCCAGCATTTT
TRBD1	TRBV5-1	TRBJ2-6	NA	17	CASSLGGTSSGANVLTF	TGCGCCAGCAGCTTAGGGGGCACAAGCTCTGGGGCCAACGTCCTGACTTTC
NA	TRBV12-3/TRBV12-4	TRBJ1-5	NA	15	CASGFAGGKNQPQHF	TGTGCCAGCGGTTTTGCCGGGGGCAAGAATCAGCCCCAGCATTTT
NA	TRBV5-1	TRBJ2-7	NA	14	CASRVQRSSYEQYF	TGCGCCAGCAGAGTCCAGCGGAGTTCCTACGAGCAGTACTTC
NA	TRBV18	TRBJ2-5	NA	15	CASSPRTAFQETQYF	TGTGCCAGCTCACCAAGGACGGCGTTTCAAGAGACCCAGTACTTC
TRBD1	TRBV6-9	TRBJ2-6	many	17	CASSYGQASSGANVLTF	TGTGCCAGCAGTTACGGACAGGCAAGCTCTGGGGCCAACGTCCTGACTTTC
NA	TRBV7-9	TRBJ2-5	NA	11	CASYGEGTQYF	TGTGCCAGCTACGGGGAAGGGACCCAGTACTTC
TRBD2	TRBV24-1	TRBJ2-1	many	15	CATSGLGSGDNEQFF	TGTGCCACCAGTGGATTGGGGAGCGGGGACAATGAGCAGTTCTTC
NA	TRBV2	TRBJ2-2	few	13	CASSASPRGELFF	TGTGCCAGCAGTGCTAGCCCAAGGGGGGAGCTGTTTTTT
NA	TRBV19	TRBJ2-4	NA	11	CASSMKNIQYF	TGTGCCAGTAGTATGAAAAACATTCAGTACTTC
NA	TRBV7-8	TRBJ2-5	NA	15	CASSSNSRGQETQYF	TGTGCCAGCAGCTCCAACAGCCGGGGGCAAGAGACCCAGTACTTC
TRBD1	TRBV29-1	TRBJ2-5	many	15	CSVAGQGRYQETQYF	TGCAGCGTCGCTGGACAGGGCCGGTACCAAGAGACCCAGTACTTC
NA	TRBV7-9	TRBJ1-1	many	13	CASSPPMATEAFF	TGTGCCAGCAGCCCGCCCATGGCGACTGAAGCTTTCTTT
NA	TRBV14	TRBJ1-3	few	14	CASSQPDRGNTIYF	TGTGCCAGCAGCCAACCGGACAGAGGAAACACCATATATTTT
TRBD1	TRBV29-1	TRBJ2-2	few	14	CSVPGQGNTGELFF	TGCAGCGTCCCGGGACAGGGTAACACCGGGGAGCTGTTTTTT
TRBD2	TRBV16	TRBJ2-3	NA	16	CASSQSVAGHTDTQYF	TGTGCCAGCAGCCAATCTGTAGCGGGGCACACAGATACGCAGTATTTT
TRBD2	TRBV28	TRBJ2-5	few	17	CASSSRAGTSDQETQYF	TGTGCCAGCAGTTCCCGGGCGGGGACTAGCGACCAAGAGACCCAGTACTTC
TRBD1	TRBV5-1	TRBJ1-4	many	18	CASSPSRDRGRREEKLFF	TGCGCCAGCAGCCCGTCCCGGGACAGGGGGCGGCGAGAGGAAAAACTGTTTTTT
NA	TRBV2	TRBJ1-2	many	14	CASSPGTSDYGYTF	TGTGCCAGCAGTCCCGGGACTTCTGACTATGGCTACACCTTC
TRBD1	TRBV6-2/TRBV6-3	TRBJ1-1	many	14	CASSSGQGNTEAFF	TGTGCCAGCAGTTCGGGACAGGGGAACACTGAAGCTTTCTTT
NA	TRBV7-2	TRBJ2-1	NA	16	CASSLDSGSSYNEQFF	TGTGCCAGCAGCTTAGATTCCGGGAGCTCCTACAATGAGCAGTTCTTC
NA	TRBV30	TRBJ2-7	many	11	CAWSWGAEQYF	TGTGCCTGGAGTTGGGGAGCCGAGCAGTACTTC
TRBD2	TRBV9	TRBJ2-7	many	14	CASSVAGGGYEQYF	TGTGCCAGCAGCGTAGCGGGCGGGGGCTACGAGCAGTACTTC
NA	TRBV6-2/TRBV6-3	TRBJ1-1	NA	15	CASSFPGHMNTEAFF	TGTGCCAGCAGTTTTCCGGGACATATGAACACTGAAGCTTTCTTT
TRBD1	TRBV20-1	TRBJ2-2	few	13	CSAGTENTGELFF	TGCAGTGCGGGGACAGAGAACACCGGGGAGCTGTTTTTT
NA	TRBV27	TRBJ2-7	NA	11	CASSASYKQYF	TGTGCCAGCAGTGCTTCCTACAAGCAGTACTTC
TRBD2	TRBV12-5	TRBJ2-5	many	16	CASGATTSGRGETQYF	TGTGCTAGTGGTGCAACGACTAGCGGGAGGGGAGAGACCCAGTACTTC
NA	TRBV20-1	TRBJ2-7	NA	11	CSARDTDEQYF	TGCAGTGCTAGAGATACAGACGAGCAGTACTTC
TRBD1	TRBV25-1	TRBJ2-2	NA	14	CASSGTGGPGELFF	TGTGCCAGCTCCGGGACAGGCGGTCCCGGGGAGCTGTTTTTT
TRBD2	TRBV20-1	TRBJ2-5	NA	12	CSARTSEETQYF	TGCAGTGCTAGGACTAGCGAAGAGACCCAGTACTTC
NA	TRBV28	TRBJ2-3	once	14	CASSFGPLGDTQYF	TGTGCCAGCAGTTTCGGACCCCTAGGGGATACGCAGTATTTT
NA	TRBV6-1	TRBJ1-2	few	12	CASTGSNYGYTF	TGTGCCAGCACGGGGAGCAACTATGGCTACACCTTC
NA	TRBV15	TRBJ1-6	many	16	CATSRDGPWGDSPLHF	TGTGCCACCAGCAGAGATGGTCCGTGGGGGGATTCACCCCTCCACTTT
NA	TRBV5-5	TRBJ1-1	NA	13	CASSLGDWTEAFF	TGTGCCAGCAGCTTAGGGGATTGGACTGAAGCTTTCTTT
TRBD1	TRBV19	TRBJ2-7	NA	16	CASSKATGGNFDEQYF	TGTGCCAGTAGTAAAGCGACAGGGGGCAATTTTGACGAGCAGTACTTC
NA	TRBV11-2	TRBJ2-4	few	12	CASCEKRDIQYF	TGTGCCAGCTGCGAAAAACGGGACATTCAGTACTTC
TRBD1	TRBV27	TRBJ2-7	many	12	CASSPDRDEQYF	TGTGCCAGCAGCCCGGACAGGGACGAGCAGTACTTC
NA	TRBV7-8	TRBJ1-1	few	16	CASSLGRNLMNTEAFF	TGTGCCAGCAGCTTGGGGCGGAACCTAATGAACACTGAAGCTTTCTTT